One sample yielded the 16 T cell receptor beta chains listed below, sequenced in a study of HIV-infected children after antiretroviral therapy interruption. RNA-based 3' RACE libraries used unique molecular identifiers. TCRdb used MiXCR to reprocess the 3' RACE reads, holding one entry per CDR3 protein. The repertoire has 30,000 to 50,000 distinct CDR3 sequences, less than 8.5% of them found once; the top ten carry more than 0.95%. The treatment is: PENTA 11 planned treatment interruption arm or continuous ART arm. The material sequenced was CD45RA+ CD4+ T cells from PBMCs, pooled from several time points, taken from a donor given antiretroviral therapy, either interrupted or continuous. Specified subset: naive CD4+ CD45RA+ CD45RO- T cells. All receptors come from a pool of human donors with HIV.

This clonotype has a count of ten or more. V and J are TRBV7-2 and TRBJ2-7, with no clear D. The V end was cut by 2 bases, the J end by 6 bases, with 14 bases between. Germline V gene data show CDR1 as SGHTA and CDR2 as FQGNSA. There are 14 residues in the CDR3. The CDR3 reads CASSLSGPSVEQYF. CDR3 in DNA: TGTGCCAGCAGCTTATCCGGTCCTTCGGTCGAGCAGTACTTC.

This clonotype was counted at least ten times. For the CDR3, the DNA is TGCAGTGCTAGCCGACAGGGGAACACCGGGGAGCTGTTTTTT. Protein: CSASRQGNTGELFF. The chain joins TRBV20-1 to TRBJ2-2, with 7 nucleotides matching TRBD1. Germline V gene sequence: CDR1 DFQATT, CDR2 SNEGSKA (reference sequence). CDR3 length: 14 amino acids. V dropped 3 bases and J dropped 1; count of bases not matched to a gene: 2.

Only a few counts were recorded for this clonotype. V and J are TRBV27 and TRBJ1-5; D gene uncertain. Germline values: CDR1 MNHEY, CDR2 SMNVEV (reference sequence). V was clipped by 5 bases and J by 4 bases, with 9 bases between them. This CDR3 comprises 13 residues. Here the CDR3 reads CASSNLINQPQHF. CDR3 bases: TGTGCCAGCAGTAACTTAATTAATCAGCCCCAGCATTTT.

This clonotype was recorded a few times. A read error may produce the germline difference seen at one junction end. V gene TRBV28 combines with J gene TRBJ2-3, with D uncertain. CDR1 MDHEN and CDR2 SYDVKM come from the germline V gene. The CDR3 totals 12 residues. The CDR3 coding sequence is TGTGCTAGCAGTTTAGGTGCAGAAACGCTGTATTTT. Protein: CASSLGAETLYF. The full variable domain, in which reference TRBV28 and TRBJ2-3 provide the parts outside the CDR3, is DVKVTQSSRYLVKRTGEKVFLECVQDMDHENMFWYRQDPGLGLRLIYFSYDVKMKEKGDIPEGYSVSREKKERFSLILESASTNQTSMYLCASSLGAETLYFGPGTRLTVL.

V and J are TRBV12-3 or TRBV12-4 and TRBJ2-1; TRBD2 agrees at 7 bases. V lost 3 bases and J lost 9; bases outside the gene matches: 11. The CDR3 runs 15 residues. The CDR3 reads CASSFEPRESVEQFF. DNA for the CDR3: TGTGCCAGCAGTTTCGAACCGCGGGAGAGTGTTGAGCAGTTCTTC.

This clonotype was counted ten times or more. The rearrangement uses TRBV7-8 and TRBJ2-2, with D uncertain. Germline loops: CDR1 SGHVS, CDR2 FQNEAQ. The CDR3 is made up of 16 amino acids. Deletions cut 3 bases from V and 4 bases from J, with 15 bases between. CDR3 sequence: CASSFVLATATGELFF. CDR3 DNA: TGTGCCAGCAGCTTCGTGCTGGCGACCGCCACCGGGGAGCTGTTTTTT. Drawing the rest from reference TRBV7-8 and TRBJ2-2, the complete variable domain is GAGVSQSPRYKVAKRGQDVALRCDPISGHVSLFWYQQALGQGPEFLTYFQNEAQLDKSGLPSDRFFAERPEGSVSTLKIQRTQQEDSAVYLCASSFVLATATGELFFGEGSRLTVL.

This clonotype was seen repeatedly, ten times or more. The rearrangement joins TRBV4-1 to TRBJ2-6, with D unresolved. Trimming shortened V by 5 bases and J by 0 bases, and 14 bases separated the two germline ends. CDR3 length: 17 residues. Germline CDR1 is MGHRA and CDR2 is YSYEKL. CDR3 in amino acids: CASSSGRLTSGANVLTF. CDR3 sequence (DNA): TGCGCCAGCAGCTCAGGACGATTGACCTCTGGGGCCAACGTCCTGACTTTC.

The CDR3, as DNA: TGTGCCATCAAAGGAACAGATACGCAGTATTTT. Translated, it gives CAIKGTDTQYF. V and J are TRBV10-3 and TRBJ2-3; D ambiguous. Germline V gene data show CDR1 as ENHRY and CDR2 as SYGVKD. V was trimmed by 7 bases and J by 3 bases, leaving 5 bases between them. The CDR3 sequence is 11 residues long.

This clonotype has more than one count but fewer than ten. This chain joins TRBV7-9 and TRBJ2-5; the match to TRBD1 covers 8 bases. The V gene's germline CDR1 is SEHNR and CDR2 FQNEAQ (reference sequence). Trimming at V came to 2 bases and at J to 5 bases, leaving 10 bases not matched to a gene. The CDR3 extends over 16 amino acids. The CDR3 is CASSLLHRGELETQYF. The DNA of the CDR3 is TGTGCCAGCAGCTTACTCCACAGGGGGGAATTGGAGACCCAGTACTTC.

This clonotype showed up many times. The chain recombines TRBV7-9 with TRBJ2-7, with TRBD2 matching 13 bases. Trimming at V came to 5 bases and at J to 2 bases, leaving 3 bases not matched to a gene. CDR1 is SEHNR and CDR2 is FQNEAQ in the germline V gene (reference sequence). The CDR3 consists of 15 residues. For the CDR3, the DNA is TGTGCCAGCAGCCGTACTAGCGGGAGGGCCTACGAGCAGTACTTC. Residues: CASSRTSGRAYEQYF.

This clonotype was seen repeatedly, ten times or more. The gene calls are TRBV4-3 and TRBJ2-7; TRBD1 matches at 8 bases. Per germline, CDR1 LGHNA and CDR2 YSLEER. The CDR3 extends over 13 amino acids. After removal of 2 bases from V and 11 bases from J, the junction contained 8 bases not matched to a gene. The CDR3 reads CASSQWQGAGKYF. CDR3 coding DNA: TGCGCCAGCAGCCAATGGCAGGGGGCCGGGAAGTACTTC.

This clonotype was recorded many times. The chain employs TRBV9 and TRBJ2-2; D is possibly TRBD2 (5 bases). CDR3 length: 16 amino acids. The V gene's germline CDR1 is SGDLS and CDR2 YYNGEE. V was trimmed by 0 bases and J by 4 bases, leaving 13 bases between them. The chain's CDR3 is CASSVAGRRATGELFF. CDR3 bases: TGTGCCAGCAGCGTAGCCGGCAGGCGGGCCACCGGGGAGCTGTTTTTT. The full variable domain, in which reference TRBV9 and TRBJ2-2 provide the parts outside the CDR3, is DSGVTQTPKHLITATGQRVTLRCSPRSGDLSVYWYQQSLDQGLQFLIQYYNGEERAKGNILERFSAQQFPDLHSELNLSSLELGDSALYFCASSVAGRRATGELFFGEGSRLTVL.

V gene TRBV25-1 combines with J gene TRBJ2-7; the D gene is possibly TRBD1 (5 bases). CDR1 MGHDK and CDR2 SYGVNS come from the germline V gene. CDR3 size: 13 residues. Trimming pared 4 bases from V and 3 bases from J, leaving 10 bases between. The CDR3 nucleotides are TGTGCCAGCAGTGTAGGCAGGGACTACGAGCAGTACTTC. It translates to CASSVGRDYEQYF.

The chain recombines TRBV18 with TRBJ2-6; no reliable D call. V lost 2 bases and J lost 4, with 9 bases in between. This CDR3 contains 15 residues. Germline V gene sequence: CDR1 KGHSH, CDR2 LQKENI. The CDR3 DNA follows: TGTGCCAGCTCACCAGGGCTAGAGGGGGCCAACGTCCTGACTTTC. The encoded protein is CASSPGLEGANVLTF.

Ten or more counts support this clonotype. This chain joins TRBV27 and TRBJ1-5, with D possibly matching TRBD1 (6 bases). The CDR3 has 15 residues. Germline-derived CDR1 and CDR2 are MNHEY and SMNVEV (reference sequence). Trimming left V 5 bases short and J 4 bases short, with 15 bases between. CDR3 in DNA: TGTGCCAGCAGTGAAACAGGGTTATGGAATCAGCCCCAGCATTTT. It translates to CASSETGLWNQPQHF.

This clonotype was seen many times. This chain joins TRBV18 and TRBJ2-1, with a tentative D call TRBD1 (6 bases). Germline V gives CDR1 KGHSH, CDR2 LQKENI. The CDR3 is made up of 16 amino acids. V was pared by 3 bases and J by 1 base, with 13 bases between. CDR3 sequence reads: CASSPLGTSSYNEQFF. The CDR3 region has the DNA TGTGCCAGCTCACCCCTTGGGACATCTTCCTACAATGAGCAGTTCTTC.